This T cell receptor beta chain was recorded in a study of CD8+CD57+ T cells in acquired aplastic anemia (dated by TCRdb to 2016 to 2019). Broadly, across the study: A mean of about 3 ug of DNA, ranging from roughly 0.18 to 30 ug, was extracted from sorted CD4+ and CD8+ cells. A CD8+CD57+ expansion meant a frequency higher than the mean frequency seen in healthy subjects. Broad study findings and their caveats: Patients and healthy controls showed no significant difference in CD8+ Simpson's diversity (P=0.060). About 30 CD8+ CDR3 sequences were found to be shared between patients and controls, but these sequences appeared to be highly expressed in patients and within the immunodominant clones of the patients.

Genomic DNA served as template for TCR beta VDJ combination and CDR3 sequence profiling. An Illumina HiSeq 2000 was the platform used for TCR repertoire sequencing. Under the source paper's analysis protocol: Repertoire assessment relied on Simpson's diversity index, CDR3 size and DJ length profiles, and TRBV/TRBJ rearrangement plots. Whichever DNA sequence was most abundant in the deep sequencing data was defined as the immunodominant clone. CDR3 amino acid sequences were screened for sharing across subjects and compared with published repertoires and the VDJdb database. TCRdb took the public reads, trimmed them with fastp at Q25, ran MiXCR for clone calling and kept in-frame beta chains. Rows with a matching CDR3 protein are joined into one entry that keeps the most common DNA and genes. The V and J calls were determined by TCRdb, not by the authors. Here the sample has some 140,000 distinct CDR3 sequences; roughly 49% occur a single time. Over 9.5% of the sample goes to the ten largest clones.

The CDR3 runs 17 residues from the cysteine to the phenylalanine. Only the CDR3 region is kept as DNA, spanning 51 bases read in frame from base 1. CDR1 KGHDR and CDR2 SFDVKD were looked up in the germline V gene. The V end gives up 4 bases and the J end 8 bases, leaving 10 bases in the junction not matched to a gene. A remark on this clonotype: Its antigen is currently not known. Per-base quality was not reported, and no clone a single base away is much larger than it.

Patients chosen for sequencing had shown expansion of CD8+CD57+ cells by flow cytometry. Severe acquired aplastic anemia was diagnosed in all patients according to International Study of Aplastic Anemia and Agranulocytosis and Camitta criteria. No patient had received any therapy when blood was sampled. In this study, sorted CD4+ and CD8+ T cells from the blood of healthy subjects and of severe aplastic anemia patients had their TCR repertoires deep-sequenced. Patients were enrolled under clinicaltrials.gov protocols 00001620, 01623167, 00001397, 00071045, 00081523 and 00961064 in the USA. Ficoll-Paque density gradient centrifugation was used to isolate peripheral blood mononuclear cells. Before DNA extraction, CD4+ and CD8+ T cells were sorted with FACS or magnetic beads.

This clonotype was sampled from a human donor with aplastic anemia. The V and J genes are TRBV24-1 and TRBJ2-1, with TRBD2 matching 13 junction bases. Source material: sorted CD4+, CD8+, or CD8+CD57+ T cells (not recorded which) from PBMCs. The CDR3 in this case is CATSDPRTSGGGHEQFF. The DNA sequence is as follows: TGTGCCACCAGTGACCCTCGGACTAGCGGGGGTGGTCATGAGCAGTTCTTC.